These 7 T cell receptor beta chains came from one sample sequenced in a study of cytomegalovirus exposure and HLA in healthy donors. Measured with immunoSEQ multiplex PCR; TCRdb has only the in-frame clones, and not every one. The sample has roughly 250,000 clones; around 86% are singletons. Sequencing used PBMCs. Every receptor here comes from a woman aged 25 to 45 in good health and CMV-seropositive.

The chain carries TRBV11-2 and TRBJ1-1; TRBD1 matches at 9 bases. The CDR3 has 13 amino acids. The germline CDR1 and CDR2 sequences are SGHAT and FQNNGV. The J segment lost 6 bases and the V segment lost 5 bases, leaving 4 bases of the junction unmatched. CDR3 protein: CASSQTGGAEAFF. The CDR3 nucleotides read TGTGCCAGCAGCCAAACAGGGGGCGCTGAAGCTTTCTTT.

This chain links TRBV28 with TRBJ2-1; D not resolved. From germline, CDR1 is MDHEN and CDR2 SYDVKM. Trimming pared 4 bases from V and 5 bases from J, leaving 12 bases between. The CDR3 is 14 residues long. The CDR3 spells CASSSTGPNNEQFF. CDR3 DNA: TGTGCCAGCAGTTCCACTGGGCCCAACAATGAGCAGTTCTTC.

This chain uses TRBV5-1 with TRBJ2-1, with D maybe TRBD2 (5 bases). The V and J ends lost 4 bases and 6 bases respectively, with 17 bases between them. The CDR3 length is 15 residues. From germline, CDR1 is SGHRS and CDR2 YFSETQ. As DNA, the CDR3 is TGCGCCAGCAGCCCAACGGGGAGACGGGGCAATGAGCAGTTCTTC. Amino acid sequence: CASSPTGRRGNEQFF.

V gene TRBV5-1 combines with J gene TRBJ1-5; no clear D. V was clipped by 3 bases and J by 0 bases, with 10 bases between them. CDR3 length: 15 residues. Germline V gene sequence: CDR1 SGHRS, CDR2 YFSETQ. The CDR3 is CASSYGGGSNQPQHF. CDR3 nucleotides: TGCGCCAGCAGCTATGGAGGCGGTAGCAATCAGCCCCAGCATTTT.

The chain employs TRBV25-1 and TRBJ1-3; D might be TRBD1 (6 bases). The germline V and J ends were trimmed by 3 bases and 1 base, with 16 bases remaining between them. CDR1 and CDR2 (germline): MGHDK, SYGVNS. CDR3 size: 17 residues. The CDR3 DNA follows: TGTGCCAGCAGTGACAACCACAGGGCCGTATCTGGAAACACCATATATTTT. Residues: CASSDNHRAVSGNTIYF.

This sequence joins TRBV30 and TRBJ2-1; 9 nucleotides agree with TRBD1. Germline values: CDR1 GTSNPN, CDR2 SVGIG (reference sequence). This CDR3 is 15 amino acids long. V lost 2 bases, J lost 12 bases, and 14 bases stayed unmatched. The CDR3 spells CAWSRGQGRLNSQFF. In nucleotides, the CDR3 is TGTGCCTGGAGTAGGGGACAGGGTAGGTTGAATTCGCAGTTCTTC.

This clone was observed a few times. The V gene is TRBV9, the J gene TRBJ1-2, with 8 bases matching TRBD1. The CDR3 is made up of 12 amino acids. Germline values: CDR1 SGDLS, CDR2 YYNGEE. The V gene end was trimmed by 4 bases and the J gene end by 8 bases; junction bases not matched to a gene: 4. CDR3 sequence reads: CASSRTGPGYTF. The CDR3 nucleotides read TGTGCCAGCAGCCGGACAGGGCCCGGCTACACCTTC. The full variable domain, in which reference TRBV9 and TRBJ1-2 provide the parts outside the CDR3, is DSGVTQTPKHLITATGQRVTLRCSPRSGDLSVYWYQQSLDQGLQFLIQYYNGEERAKGNILERFSAQQFPDLHSELNLSSLELGDSALYFCASSRTGPGYTFGSGTRLTVV.